These 11 T cell receptor beta chains were all obtained from the same sample, sequenced in a study of blood T cell repertoires in COVID-19. The protocol was immunoSEQ multiplex PCR, while the TCRdb copy is restricted to in-frame clones and leaves out a portion. The table shows 20,000 to 25,000 clones, with around nine tenths occurring only once. The sequenced sample was peripheral blood. The receptors shown here come from a human donor with active COVID-19. The donor label of this sample is uncertain.

CDR3 in DNA: TGTGCCAGCAGCCCCCGGGCCAGCCGGGGGACCGGGGAGCTGTTTTTT. Translation: CASSPRASRGTGELFF. The chain combines TRBV11-2 with TRBJ2-2; weak D call: TRBD2 (6 bases). Germline CDR1 and CDR2: SGHAT and FQNNGV. V was pared by 5 bases and J by 5 bases, with 18 bases between. The CDR3 is made up of 16 amino acids.

The V call is TRBV5-4, the J call TRBJ2-5; the match to TRBD2 covers 8 bases. Unmatched junction bases numbered 15, after V lost 0 bases and J lost 2 bases. The CDR3 has 19 amino acids. Germline CDR1 reads SGHNT; CDR2 reads YYREEE (reference sequence). This chain's CDR3 is CASSLGGVGAGVRQETQYF. CDR3 DNA sequence: TGTGCCAGCAGCTTGGGGGGGGTCGGAGCGGGAGTCAGACAAGAGACCCAGTACTTC.

In its sample, this clone was seen once. The rearrangement uses TRBV3-1 (or the pseudogene TRBV3-2) and TRBJ2-2, with TRBD2 identical over 8 bases. Per germline, CDR1 LGHDT and CDR2 YNNKEL (reference sequence). The V and J ends lost 4 bases and 0 bases, in that order; junction bases with no gene match: 7. This CDR3 comprises 17 residues. This chain's CDR3 is CASSRGMGLANTGELFF. In nucleotides, the CDR3 is TGTGCCAGCAGCCGAGGTATGGGACTAGCGAACACCGGGGAGCTGTTTTTT.

The chain recombines TRBV30 with TRBJ1-5; tentative D call: TRBD1 (5 bases). Germline CDR1 GTSNPN, CDR2 SVGIG (reference sequence). The CDR3 loop spans 15 amino acids. The germline V and J ends were trimmed by 1 base and 2 bases, with 12 bases remaining between them. CDR3 in DNA: TGTGCCTGGAGTGAAGGCAGGGCGGGCAATCAGCCCCAGCATTTT. Translation: CAWSEGRAGNQPQHF.

The CDR3 reads CASSVDRQPQHF. In nucleotides, the CDR3 is TGTGCCAGCAGTGTTGACAGACAGCCCCAGCATTTT. The gene calls are TRBV28 and TRBJ1-5, with D tentatively TRBD1 (5 bases). Germline V gene data show CDR1 as MDHEN and CDR2 as SYDVKM. V dropped 5 bases and J dropped 7 bases, with 9 bases sitting between them. The CDR3 totals 12 residues.

This chain links TRBV28 with TRBJ1-5; possible D gene TRBD1, 6 bases. Trimming cost V 6 bases and J 1 base, with 16 bases left between them. There are 16 residues in the CDR3. Germline CDR1 and CDR2: MDHEN and SYDVKM. CDR3 amino acids: CASSDLGGGSNQPQHF. The CDR3 DNA reads as TGTGCCAGCAGCGATTTGGGAGGGGGAAGCAATCAGCCCCAGCATTTT. The entire variable domain, with the rest obtained from reference TRBV28 and TRBJ1-5, is as follows: DVKVTQSSRYLVKRTGEKVFLECVQDMDHENMFWYRQDPGLGLRLIYFSYDVKMKEKGDIPEGYSVSREKKERFSLILESASTNQTSMYLCASSDLGGGSNQPQHFGDGTRLSIL.

This chain links TRBV30 with TRBJ2-3; unclear D gene. The V gene lost 2 bases and the J gene lost 0 bases, with 9 bases spanning the gap. Germline V lookup: CDR1 GTSNPN, CDR2 SVGIG (reference sequence). The CDR3 is made up of 14 amino acids. The CDR3 DNA follows: TGTGCCTGGAGTCATCGCGTCAGCACAGATACGCAGTATTTT. Translation: CAWSHRVSTDTQYF. Full variable domain (outside the CDR3, taken from reference TRBV30 and TRBJ2-3): SQTIHQWPATLVQPVGSPLSLECTVEGTSNPNLYWYRQAAGRGLQLLFYSVGIGQISSEVPQNLSASRPQDRQFILSSKKLLLSDSGFYLCAWSHRVSTDTQYFGPGTRLTVL.

V is TRBV7-6 and J is TRBJ1-1, with D perhaps TRBD1 (5 bases). V was cut by 2 bases and J by 8 bases, with 33 bases left in between. There are 20 residues in the CDR3. Germline V CDR1 and CDR2: SGHVS, FNYEAQ. CDR3 protein: CASSLMPNFFWRFGAREAFF. The CDR3 DNA is TGTGCCAGCAGCTTAATGCCGAACTTTTTTTGGAGATTTGGGGCGCGGGAAGCTTTCTTT.

The J gene is TRBJ1-2, the V gene TRBV6-1; possibly TRBD1 for D (6 bases). Trimming removed 2 bases at V and 8 bases at J, with 18 bases between. Germline V lookup: CDR1 MNHNS, CDR2 SASEGT. The length of the CDR3 is 15 residues. Written as DNA, the CDR3 is TGTGCCAGCAGTGAAAATTTAGGCAGGGGAAAGGGCTACACCTTC. It yields the protein CASSENLGRGKGYTF.

With respect to this clone: Other DNA sequences in the sample encode the same CDR3. J is TRBJ2-7 and V is TRBV7-9; D is undetermined. V lost 7 bases and J lost 0, with 7 bases in between. This CDR3 spans 12 amino acids. The germline V gene encodes CDR1 SEHNR and CDR2 FQNEAQ (reference sequence). The DNA of the CDR3 is TGTGCCAGCACCCCGGGCTCCTACGAGCAGTACTTC. It translates to CASTPGSYEQYF.

This rearrangement joins TRBV7-2 to TRBJ2-6; TRBD1 agrees at 9 bases. Per the germline V gene, CDR1 is SGHTA and CDR2 is FQGNSA. This CDR3 region has 17 residues. V shed 0 bases and J 3 bases; nucleotides not matched to a gene: 3. CDR3 sequence reads: CASSLAGTGFGANVLTF. The CDR3 DNA follows: TGTGCCAGCAGCTTAGCCGGGACAGGGTTTGGGGCCAACGTCCTGACTTTC.